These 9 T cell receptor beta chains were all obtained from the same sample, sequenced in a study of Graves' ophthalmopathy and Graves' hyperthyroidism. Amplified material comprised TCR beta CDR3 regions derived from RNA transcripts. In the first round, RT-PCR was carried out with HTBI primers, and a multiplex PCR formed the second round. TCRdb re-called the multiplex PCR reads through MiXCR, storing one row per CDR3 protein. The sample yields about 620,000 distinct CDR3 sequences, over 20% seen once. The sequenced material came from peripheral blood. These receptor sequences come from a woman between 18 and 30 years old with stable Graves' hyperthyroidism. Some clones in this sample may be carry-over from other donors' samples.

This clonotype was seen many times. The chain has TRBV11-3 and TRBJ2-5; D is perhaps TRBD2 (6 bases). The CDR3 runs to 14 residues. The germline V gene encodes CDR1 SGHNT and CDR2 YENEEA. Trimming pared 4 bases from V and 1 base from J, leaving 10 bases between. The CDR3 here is CASSSWDSQETQYF. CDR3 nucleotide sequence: TGTGCCAGCAGCTCCTGGGACTCCCAAGAGACCCAGTACTTC.

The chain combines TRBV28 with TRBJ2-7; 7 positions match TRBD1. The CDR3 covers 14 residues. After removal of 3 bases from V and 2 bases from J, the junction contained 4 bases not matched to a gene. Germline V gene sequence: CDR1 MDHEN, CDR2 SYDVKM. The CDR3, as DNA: TGTGCCAGCAGTTTCCGGGGACAGACCTACGAGCAGTACTTC. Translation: CASSFRGQTYEQYF.

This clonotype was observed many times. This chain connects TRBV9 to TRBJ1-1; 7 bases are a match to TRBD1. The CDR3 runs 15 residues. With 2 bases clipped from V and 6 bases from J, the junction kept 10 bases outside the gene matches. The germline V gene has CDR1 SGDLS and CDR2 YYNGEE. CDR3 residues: CASSVDTGVGAEAFF. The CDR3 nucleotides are TGTGCCAGCAGCGTCGATACAGGGGTAGGGGCTGAAGCTTTCTTT.

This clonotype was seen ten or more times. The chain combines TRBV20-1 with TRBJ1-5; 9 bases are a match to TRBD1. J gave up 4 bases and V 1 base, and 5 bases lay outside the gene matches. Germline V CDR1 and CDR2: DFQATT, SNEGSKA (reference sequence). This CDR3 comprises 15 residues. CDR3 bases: TGCAGTGCTAGAGGGACAGGGGCCGGGAATCAGCCCCAGCATTTT. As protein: CSARGTGAGNQPQHF.

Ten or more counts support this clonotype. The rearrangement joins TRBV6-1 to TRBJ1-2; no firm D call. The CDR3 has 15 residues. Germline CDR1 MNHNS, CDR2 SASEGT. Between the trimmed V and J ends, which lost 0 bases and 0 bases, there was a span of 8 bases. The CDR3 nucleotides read TGTGCCAGCAGTGAAGCGATTGGGCCTAACTATGGCTACACCTTC. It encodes CASSEAIGPNYGYTF.

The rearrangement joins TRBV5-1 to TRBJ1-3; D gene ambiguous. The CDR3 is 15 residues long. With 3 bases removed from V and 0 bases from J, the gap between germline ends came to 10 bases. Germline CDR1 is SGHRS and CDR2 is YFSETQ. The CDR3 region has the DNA TGCGCCAGCAGCTGGGAAGGTTTCTCTGGAAACACCATATATTTT. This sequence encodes CASSWEGFSGNTIYF. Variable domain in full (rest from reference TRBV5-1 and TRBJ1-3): KAGVTQTPRYLIKTRGQQVTLSCSPISGHRSVSWYQQTPGQGLQFLFEYFSETQRNKGNFPGRFSGRQFSNSRSEMNVSTLELGDSALYLCASSWEGFSGNTIYFGEGSWLTVV.

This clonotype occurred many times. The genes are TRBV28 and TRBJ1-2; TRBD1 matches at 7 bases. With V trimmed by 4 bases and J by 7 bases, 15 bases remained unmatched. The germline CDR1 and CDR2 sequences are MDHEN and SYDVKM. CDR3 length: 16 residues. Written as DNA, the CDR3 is TGTGCCAGCAGTTCCCCTGGGGCAACAGGGGCAGGTGGCTACACCTTC. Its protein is CASSSPGATGAGGYTF.

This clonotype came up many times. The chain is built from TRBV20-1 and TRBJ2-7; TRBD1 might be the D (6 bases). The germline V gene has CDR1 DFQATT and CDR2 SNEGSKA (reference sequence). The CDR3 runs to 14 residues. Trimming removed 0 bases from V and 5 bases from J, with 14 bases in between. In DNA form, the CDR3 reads TGCAGTGCTAGAGATCAGAGGGGGAGTGACGAGCAGTACTTC. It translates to CSARDQRGSDEQYF.

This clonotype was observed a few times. CDR3 loop: CASSLGPGGKNIQYF. The CDR3 DNA reads TGTGCCAGCAGTTTAGGCCCCGGGGGCAAAAACATTCAGTACTTC. The V and J genes are TRBV12-3 or TRBV12-4 and TRBJ2-4; D may be TRBD2 (6 bases). The CDR3 runs to 15 residues. Between the trimmed V and J ends, which lost 1 base and 3 bases, there was a span of 10 bases.